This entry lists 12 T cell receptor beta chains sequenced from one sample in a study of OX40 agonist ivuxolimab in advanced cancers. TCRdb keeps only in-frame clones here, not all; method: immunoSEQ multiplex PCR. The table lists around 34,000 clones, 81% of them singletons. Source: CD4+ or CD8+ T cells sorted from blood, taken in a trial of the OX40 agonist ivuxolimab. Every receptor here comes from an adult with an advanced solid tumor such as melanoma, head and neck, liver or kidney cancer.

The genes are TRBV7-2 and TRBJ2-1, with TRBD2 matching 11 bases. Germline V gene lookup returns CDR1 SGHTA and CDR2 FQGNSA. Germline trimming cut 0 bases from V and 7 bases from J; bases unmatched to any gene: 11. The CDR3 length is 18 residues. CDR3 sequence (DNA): TGTGCCAGCAGCTTAGCGTCTTTGGGGCTAGCGGGAGGAAATGAGCAGTTCTTC. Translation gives CASSLASLGLAGGNEQFF.

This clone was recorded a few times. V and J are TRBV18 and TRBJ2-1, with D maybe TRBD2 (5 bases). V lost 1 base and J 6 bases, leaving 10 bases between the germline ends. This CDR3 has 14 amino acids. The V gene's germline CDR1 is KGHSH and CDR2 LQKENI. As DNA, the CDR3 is TGTGCCAGCTCACCACGGAGTAGCGCCAATGAGCAGTTCTTC. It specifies CASSPRSSANEQFF.

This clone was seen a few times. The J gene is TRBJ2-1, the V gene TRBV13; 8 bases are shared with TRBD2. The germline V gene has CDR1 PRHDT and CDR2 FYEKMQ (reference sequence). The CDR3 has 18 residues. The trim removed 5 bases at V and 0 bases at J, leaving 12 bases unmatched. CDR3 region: CASSPEIAGTNSYNEQFF. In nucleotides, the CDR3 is TGTGCCAGCAGCCCGGAGATAGCGGGGACTAACTCCTACAATGAGCAGTTCTTC.

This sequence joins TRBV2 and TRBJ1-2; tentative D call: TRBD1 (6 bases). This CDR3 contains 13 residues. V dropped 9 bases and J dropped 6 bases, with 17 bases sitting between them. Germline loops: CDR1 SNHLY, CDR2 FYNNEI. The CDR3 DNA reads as TGTGCCAGTACCACAGGGAGGGTCGATGGCTACACCTTC. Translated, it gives CASTTGRVDGYTF.

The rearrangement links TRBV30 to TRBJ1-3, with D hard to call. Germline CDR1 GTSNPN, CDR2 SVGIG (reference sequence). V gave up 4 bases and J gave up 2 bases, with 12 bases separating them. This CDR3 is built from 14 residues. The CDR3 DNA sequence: TGTGCCTGGACCCTCAGTGAGGCTGGAAACACCATATATTTT. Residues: CAWTLSEAGNTIYF.

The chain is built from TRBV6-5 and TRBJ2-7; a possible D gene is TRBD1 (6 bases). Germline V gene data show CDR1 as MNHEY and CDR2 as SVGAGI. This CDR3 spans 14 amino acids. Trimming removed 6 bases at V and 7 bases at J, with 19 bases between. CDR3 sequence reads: CASSPQGTYGEQYF. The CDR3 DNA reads TGTGCCAGCAGCCCACAGGGAACCTACGGGGAGCAGTACTTC.

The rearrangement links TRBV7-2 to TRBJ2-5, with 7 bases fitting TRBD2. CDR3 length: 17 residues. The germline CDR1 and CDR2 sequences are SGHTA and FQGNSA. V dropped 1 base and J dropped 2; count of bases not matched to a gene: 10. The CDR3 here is CASSLGWGGSQQETQYF. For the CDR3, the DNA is TGTGCCAGCAGCTTAGGGTGGGGCGGGAGCCAACAAGAGACCCAGTACTTC.

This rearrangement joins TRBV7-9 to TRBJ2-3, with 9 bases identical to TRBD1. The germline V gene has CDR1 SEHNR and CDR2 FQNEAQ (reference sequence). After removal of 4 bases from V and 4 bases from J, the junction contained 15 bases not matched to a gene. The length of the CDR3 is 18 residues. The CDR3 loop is CASSSRREVTGGADTQYF. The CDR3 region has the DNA TGTGCCAGCAGCTCCCGGCGGGAAGTAACAGGGGGCGCAGATACGCAGTATTTT.

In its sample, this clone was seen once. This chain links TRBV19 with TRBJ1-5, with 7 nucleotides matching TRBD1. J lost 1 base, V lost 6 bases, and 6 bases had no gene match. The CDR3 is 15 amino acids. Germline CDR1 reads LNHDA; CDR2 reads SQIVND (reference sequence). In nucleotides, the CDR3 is TGTGCCAGTAGCAGACAGGGTGGGAGCAATCAGCCCCAGCATTTT. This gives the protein CASSRQGGSNQPQHF.

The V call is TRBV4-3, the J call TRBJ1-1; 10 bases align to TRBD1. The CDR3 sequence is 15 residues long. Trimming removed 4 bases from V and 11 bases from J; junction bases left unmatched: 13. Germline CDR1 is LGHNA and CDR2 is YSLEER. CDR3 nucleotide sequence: TGCGCCAGCAGCCCGCGGGACAGGGGTGGGGATAGGGCTTTCTTT. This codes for CASSPRDRGGDRAFF.

This CDR3 reads CASSLRGSPLHF. The CDR3 DNA follows: TGTGCCAGCAGTTTGCGGGGGTCACCCCTCCACTTT. This chain joins TRBV27 and TRBJ1-6, with a weak D call TRBD1 (5 bases). There are 12 residues in the CDR3. The V end was cut by 3 bases, the J end by 10 bases, with 7 bases between. Per the germline V gene, CDR1 is MNHEY and CDR2 is SMNVEV (reference sequence).

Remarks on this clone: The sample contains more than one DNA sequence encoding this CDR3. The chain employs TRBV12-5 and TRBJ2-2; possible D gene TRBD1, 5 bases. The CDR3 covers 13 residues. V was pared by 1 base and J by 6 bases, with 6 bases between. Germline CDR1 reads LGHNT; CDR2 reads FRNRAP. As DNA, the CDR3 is TGTGCTAGTGGTTTGGAACAGGCCGGGGAGCTGTTTTTT. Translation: CASGLEQAGELFF.